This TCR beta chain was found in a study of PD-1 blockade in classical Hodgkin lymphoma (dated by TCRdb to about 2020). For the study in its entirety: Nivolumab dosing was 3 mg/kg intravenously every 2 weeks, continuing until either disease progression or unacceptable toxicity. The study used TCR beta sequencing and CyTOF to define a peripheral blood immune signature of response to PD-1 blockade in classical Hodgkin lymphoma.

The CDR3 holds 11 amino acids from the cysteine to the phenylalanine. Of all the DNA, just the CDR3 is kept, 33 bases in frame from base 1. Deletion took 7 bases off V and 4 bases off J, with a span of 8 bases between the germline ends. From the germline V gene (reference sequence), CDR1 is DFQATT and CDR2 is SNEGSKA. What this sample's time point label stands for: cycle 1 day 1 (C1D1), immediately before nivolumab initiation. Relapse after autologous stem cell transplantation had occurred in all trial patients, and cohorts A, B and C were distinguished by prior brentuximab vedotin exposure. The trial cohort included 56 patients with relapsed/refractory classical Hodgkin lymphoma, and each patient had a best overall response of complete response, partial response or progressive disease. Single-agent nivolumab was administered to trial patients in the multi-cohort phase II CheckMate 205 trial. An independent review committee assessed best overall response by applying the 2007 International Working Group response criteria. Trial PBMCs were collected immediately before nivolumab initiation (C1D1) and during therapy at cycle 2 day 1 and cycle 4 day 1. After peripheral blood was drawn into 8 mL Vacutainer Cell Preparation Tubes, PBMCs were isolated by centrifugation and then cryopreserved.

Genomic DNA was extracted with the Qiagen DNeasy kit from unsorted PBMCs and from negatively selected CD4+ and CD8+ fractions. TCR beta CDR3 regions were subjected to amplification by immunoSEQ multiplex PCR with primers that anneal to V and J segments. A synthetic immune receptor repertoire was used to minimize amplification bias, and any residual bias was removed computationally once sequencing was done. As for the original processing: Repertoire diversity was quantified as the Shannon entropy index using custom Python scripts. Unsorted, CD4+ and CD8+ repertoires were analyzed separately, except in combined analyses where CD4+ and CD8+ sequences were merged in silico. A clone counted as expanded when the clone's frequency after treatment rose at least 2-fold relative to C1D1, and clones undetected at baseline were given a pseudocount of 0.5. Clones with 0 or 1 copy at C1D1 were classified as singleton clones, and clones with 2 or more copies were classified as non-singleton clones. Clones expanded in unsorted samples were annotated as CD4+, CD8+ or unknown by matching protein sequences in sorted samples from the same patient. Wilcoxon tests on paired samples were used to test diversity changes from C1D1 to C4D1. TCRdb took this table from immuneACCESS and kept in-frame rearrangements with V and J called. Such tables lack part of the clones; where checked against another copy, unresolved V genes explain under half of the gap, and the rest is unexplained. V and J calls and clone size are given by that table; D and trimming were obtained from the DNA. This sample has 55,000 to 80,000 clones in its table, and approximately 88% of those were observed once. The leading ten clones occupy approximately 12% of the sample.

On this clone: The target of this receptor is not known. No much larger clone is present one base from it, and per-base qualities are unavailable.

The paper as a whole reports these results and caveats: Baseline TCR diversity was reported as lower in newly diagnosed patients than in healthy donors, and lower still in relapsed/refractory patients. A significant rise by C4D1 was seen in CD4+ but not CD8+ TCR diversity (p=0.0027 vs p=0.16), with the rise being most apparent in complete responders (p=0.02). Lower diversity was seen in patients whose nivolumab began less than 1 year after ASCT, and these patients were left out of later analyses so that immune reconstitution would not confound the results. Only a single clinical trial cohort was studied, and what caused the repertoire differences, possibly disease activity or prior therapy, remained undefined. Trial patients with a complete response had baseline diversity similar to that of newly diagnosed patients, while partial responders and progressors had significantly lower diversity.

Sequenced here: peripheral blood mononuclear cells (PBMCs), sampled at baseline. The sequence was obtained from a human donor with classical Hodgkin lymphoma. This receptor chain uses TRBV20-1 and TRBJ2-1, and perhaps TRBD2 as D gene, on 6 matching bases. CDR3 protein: CSGRVYNEQFF. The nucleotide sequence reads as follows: TGCAGTGGGAGGGTTTACAATGAGCAGTTCTTC.